This T cell receptor beta chain was captured by sequencing in a study of T cell changes during pregnancy in multiple sclerosis. Using immunoSEQ multiplex PCR, the repertoire was profiled, and TCRdb retains in-frame clones only, with some absent. Of roughly 27,000 clones listed, 88% are singletons. Trimming at V came to 3 bases and at J to 3 bases, leaving 10 bases not matched to a gene. The CDR3 is 17 amino acids. CDR1 is SGHTA and CDR2 is FQGTGA in the germline V gene. The chain couples TRBV7-3 to TRBJ2-3, with 9 nucleotides matching TRBD1. The origin of this receptor is a female donor with multiple sclerosis, enrolled in a pregnancy study. Sequenced here: CD8+ T cells from peripheral blood mononuclear cells, sampled in the second trimester of pregnancy. This chain's CDR3 is CASSFSGTGRVTDTQYF. The CDR3 nucleotides are TGTGCCAGCAGCTTTTCCGGGACAGGGAGAGTGACAGATACGCAGTATTTT. The complete variable domain, with remaining parts taken from reference TRBV7-3 and TRBJ2-3, reads GAGVSQTPSNKVTEKGKYVELRCDPISGHTALYWYRQSLGQGPEFLIYFQGTGAADDSGLPNDRFFAVRPEGSVSTLKIQRTERGDSAVYLCASSFSGTGRVTDTQYFGPGTRLTVL.